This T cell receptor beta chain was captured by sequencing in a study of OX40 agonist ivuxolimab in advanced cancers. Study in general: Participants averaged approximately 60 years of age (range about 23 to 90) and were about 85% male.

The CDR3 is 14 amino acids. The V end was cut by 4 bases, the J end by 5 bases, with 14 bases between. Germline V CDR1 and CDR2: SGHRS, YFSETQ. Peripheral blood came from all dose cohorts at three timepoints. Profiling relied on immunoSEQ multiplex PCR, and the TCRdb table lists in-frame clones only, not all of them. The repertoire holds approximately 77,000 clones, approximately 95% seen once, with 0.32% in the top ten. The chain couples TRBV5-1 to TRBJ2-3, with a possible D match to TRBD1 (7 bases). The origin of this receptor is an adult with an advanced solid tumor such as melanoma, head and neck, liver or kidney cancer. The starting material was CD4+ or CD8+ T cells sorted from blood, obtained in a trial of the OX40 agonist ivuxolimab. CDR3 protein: CASSGGGAEDTQYF. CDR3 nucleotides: TGCGCCAGCAGCGGAGGGGGCGCGGAAGATACGCAGTATTTT.